This TCR beta chain comes out of a study of early T cells in non-severe SARS-CoV-2 infection. This clonotype was picked up a small number of times. One entry per CDR3 protein, called by TCRdb with MiXCR from the 5' RACE reads. The sample lists tens of thousands of distinct CDR3 sequences, about 15% occurring once. The sequencing sample was made of whole blood. The receptor's source is an adult who was a healthcare worker with PCR-confirmed SARS-CoV-2 infection or an uninfected control (not recorded which).

The CDR3 is CASSPRLAKNIQYF. The CDR3 DNA is TGTGCCAGCAGCCCGAGATTAGCCAAAAACATTCAGTACTTC. This chain links TRBV7-2 with TRBJ2-4; D gene uncertain. V lost 5 bases, J lost 0 bases, and 8 bases lay in between. The CDR3 has 14 amino acids. In germline, CDR1 is SGHTA, CDR2 FQGNSA.